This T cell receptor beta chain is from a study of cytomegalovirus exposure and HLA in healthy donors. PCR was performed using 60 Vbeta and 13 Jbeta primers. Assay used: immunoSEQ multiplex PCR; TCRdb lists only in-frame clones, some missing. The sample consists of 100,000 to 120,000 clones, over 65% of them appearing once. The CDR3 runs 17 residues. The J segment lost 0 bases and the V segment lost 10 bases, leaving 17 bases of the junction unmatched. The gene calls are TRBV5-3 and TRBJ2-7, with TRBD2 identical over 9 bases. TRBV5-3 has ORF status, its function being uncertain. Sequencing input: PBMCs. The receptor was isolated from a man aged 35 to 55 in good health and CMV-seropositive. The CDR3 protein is CAQATGGGDLSSYEQYF. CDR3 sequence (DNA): TGTGCCCAGGCAACCGGCGGGGGGGACCTTAGCTCCTACGAGCAGTACTTC.